Following are 21 T cell receptor beta chains from one sample sequenced in a study of tumor-infiltrating lymphocytes in primary liver carcinoma. Investigators took RNA and DNA out together from about 19-30 mg of unsorted bulk tissue. Starting from roughly 0.5 ug of total RNA, TCR beta cDNA was produced with a primer in the constant region. ARM-PCR was slightly modified, and three nested multiplex PCR rounds with it gave rise to the TCR beta libraries. A C-beta reverse primer and TRBV1-TRBV30 forward primers served in each of the first two PCR rounds, at about 10 cycles apiece. TCRdb independently ran MiXCR on the multiplex PCR reads; one entry per CDR3 protein. The sample yields about 96,000 distinct CDR3 sequences, less than 75% seen once. Material for sequencing was tumor-adjacent normal liver tissue. These receptors were collected from a man aged 35 to 55 with primary liver carcinoma and hepatitis B virus infection.

This clonotype was observed a handful of times. The CDR3, as DNA: TGTGCCAGCAGCTTAGCGTCAGGGCACGGGGAGCTGTTTTTT. Protein product: CASSLASGHGELFF. This chain links TRBV7-3 with TRBJ2-2, with D maybe TRBD1 (5 bases). V was trimmed by 2 bases and J by 7 bases, leaving 11 bases between them. The CDR3 has 14 amino acids. Germline V gene data show CDR1 as SGHTA and CDR2 as FQGTGA. Drawing the rest from reference TRBV7-3 and TRBJ2-2, the complete variable domain is GAGVSQTPSNKVTEKGKYVELRCDPISGHTALYWYRQSLGQGPEFLIYFQGTGAADDSGLPNDRFFAVRPEGSVSTLKIQRTERGDSAVYLCASSLASGHGELFFGEGSRLTVL.

For this clonotype: One end of the junction varies from germline; a read error may be responsible. The gene calls are TRBV12-3 or TRBV12-4 and TRBJ2-5; D perhaps matches TRBD2 (7 bases). This CDR3 spans 15 amino acids. CDR3: CPSSSGGGWEGTQYF. DNA for the CDR3: TGTCCCAGCAGTAGTGGGGGGGGCTGGGAAGGGACCCAGTACTTC.

This clonotype was picked up a small number of times. CDR3 region: CASSLGWEGYNEQFF. In DNA form, the CDR3 reads TGTGCCAGCAGTTTGGGGTGGGAGGGATACAATGAGCAGTTCTTC. The J gene is TRBJ2-1, the V gene TRBV28; 7 nucleotides line up with TRBD2. CDR3 length: 15 amino acids. Germline trimming cut 3 bases from V and 4 bases from J; bases unmatched to any gene: 6. Germline loops: CDR1 MDHEN, CDR2 SYDVKM.

The table lists this clonotype with a count of one. A read error may explain this, as a much larger clone is one base away. The chain recombines TRBV12-3 or TRBV12-4 with TRBJ2-2; 7 positions match TRBD1. This CDR3 contains 15 residues. The CDR3 region is CASSQQGFVTGEPFF. As DNA, the CDR3 is TGTGCCAGCAGTCAACAGGGGTTTGTAACCGGGGAGCCGTTTTTT.

On this clonotype: The junction differs from germline at one of its ends, possibly a read error. The gene calls are TRBV11-1 and TRBJ2-2; no clear D. This CDR3 comprises 17 residues. Per the germline V gene, CDR1 is SGHAT and CDR2 is FQDESV (reference sequence). For the CDR3, the DNA is TGTGCCAGCAGCTTAGCGCCAGAGCTTTCGAACACCCGGGAGCTGTTTTTT. Its translation is CASSLAPELSNTRELFF.

In its sample, this clonotype was seen many times. The V gene is TRBV10-3, the J gene TRBJ2-1, with no clear D. Germline-derived CDR1 and CDR2 are ENHRY and SYGVKD. Trimming cost V 0 bases and J 0 bases, with 12 bases left between them. The length of the CDR3 is 17 residues. In nucleotides, the CDR3 is TGTGCCATCAGTGAGTCCCAAATAGCCAGCTCCTACAATGAGCAGTTCTTC. It specifies CAISESQIASSYNEQFF.

CDR3 sequence reads: CASRLAWGTDTQYF. The CDR3 DNA sequence: TGTGCCAGCAGATTAGCGTGGGGGACAGATACGCAGTATTTT. V is TRBV5-4 and J is TRBJ2-3, with D tentatively TRBD1 or TRBD2 (5 bases each). The CDR3 spans 14 residues. Germline-derived CDR1 and CDR2 are SGHNT and YYREEE (reference sequence). V lost 5 bases, J lost 3 bases, and 13 bases lay in between.

Regarding this clonotype: The conserved phenylalanine or tryptophan is not found at the CDR3 terminus, so this likely reflects a read error. This sequence joins TRBV11-2 and TRBJ1-2; D gene uncertain. Germline CDR1 and CDR2: SGHAT and FQNNGV. The ends were cut back, 2 bases at V and 0 bases at J, with 4 bases in the middle. The CDR3 sequence is 13 residues long. CDR3 sequence: CASSLTANYGYTS. The CDR3 nucleotides are TGTGCCAGCAGCTTAACGGCTAACTATGGCTACACCTCC.

About this clonotype: Germline and junction disagree at one end, which may indicate a read error. The chain combines TRBV29-1 with TRBJ1-1, with D perhaps TRBD1 (6 bases). Germline loops: CDR1 SQVTM, CDR2 ANQGSEA. This CDR3 has 12 amino acids. In nucleotides, the CDR3 is TGCAGCGTTGGGAGGGGGAGCACTGTAGCTTTCTTT. Its protein is CSVGRGSTVAFF.

This clonotype showed up many times. The CDR3 nucleotides are TGTGCCTGGAGCGGGGGGGTGGCGGCAGATACGCAGTATTTT. Protein sequence: CAWSGGVAADTQYF. This chain connects TRBV30 to TRBJ2-3; 8 bases align to TRBD2. Germline values: CDR1 GTSNPN, CDR2 SVGIG (reference sequence). Unmatched junction bases numbered 6, after V lost 3 bases and J lost 4 bases. The CDR3 extends over 14 amino acids.

This clonotype was observed at least ten times. CDR3 bases: TGCAGCGTTAAGGAAACAGATACGCAGTATTTT. Translated: CSVKETDTQYF. The J gene is TRBJ2-3, the V gene TRBV29-1; no clear D. This CDR3 is 11 amino acids long. Germline V gene sequence: CDR1 SQVTM, CDR2 ANQGSEA. The V gene lost 5 bases and the J gene lost 3 bases, with 6 bases spanning the gap.

Remarks on this clonotype: As the CDR3 is not closed by the conserved phenylalanine or tryptophan, this likely results from a read error. The chain has TRBV5-1 and TRBJ2-1, with 7 nucleotides matching TRBD2. Germline V gene data show CDR1 as SGHRS and CDR2 as YFSETQ. After removal of 1 base from V and 5 bases from J, the junction contained 3 bases not matched to a gene. CDR3 length: 14 amino acids. The CDR3 nucleotides are TGCGCCAGCAGCTTGACCGGGACTAACAATGAGCAGTTCTCC. It translates to CASSLTGTNNEQFS.

As for this clonotype: One end of the junction fails to match germline, which may point to a read error. The DNA of the CDR3 is TGTGCCGGCAGTGAATGGCAGGGGGTGGATGAGCAGCTCTTC. Protein product: CAGSEWQGVDEQLF. The rearrangement links TRBV6-1 to TRBJ2-1, with TRBD1 identical over 7 bases. The CDR3 is made up of 14 amino acids. Germline CDR1 is MNHNS and CDR2 is SASEGT.

This clonotype has only a few counts. A much bigger clone sits one base away, suggesting this may be a read error. CDR3 loop: CASGLGPGGEAFF. CDR3 DNA sequence: TGTGCCAGCGGCTTGGGCCCTGGGGGTGAAGCTTTCTTT. This rearrangement joins TRBV7-9 to TRBJ1-1; perhaps TRBD1 as D (5 bases). Germline V CDR1 and CDR2: SEHNR, FQNEAQ (reference sequence). The CDR3 has 13 amino acids.

The table lists this clonotype with many counts. This chain connects TRBV12-3 or TRBV12-4 to TRBJ1-2; possibly TRBD1 for D (6 bases). V lost 7 bases and J 4 bases, leaving 19 bases between the germline ends. The CDR3 spans 15 residues. The CDR3 spells CASKTGNPGSYGYTF. The CDR3 nucleotides read TGTGCCAGCAAAACAGGGAATCCCGGTAGCTATGGCTACACCTTC.

This clonotype was detected many times. The V gene is TRBV30, the J gene TRBJ2-2, with D tentatively TRBD1 (5 bases). The CDR3 extends over 15 amino acids. The V gene lost 4 bases and the J gene lost 3 bases, with 15 bases spanning the gap. Germline V CDR1 and CDR2: GTSNPN, SVGIG (reference sequence). CDR3 nucleotide sequence: TGTGCCTGGAAAGAGGACATTCGAGACACCGGGGAGCTGTTTTTT. Its translation is CAWKEDIRDTGELFF.

The genes are TRBV20-1 and TRBJ1-6; D perhaps matches TRBD1 (5 bases). The CDR3 is made up of 13 amino acids. CDR1 and CDR2 (germline): DFQATT, SNEGSKA (reference sequence). V lost 7 bases, J lost 7 bases, and 14 bases lay in between. DNA for the CDR3: TGCAGTGGGGGAGGGGCGGCAAATTCACCCCTCCACTTT. Translation: CSGGGAANSPLHF.

The rearrangement joins TRBV5-1 to TRBJ1-4, with 7 bases aligning to TRBD1. The CDR3 is 13 amino acids. The J segment lost 4 bases and the V segment lost 7 bases, leaving 4 bases of the junction unmatched. CDR1 is SGHRS and CDR2 is YFSETQ in the germline V gene. This CDR3 reads CASRDRVNEKLFF. Here the CDR3 DNA reads TGCGCCAGCCGGGACAGAGTTAATGAAAAACTGTTTTTT.

To note about this clonotype: Since a much larger clone is just one base distant, this may be a read error. The J gene is TRBJ2-7, the V gene TRBV14; 9 bases fit TRBD1. Germline V gene data show CDR1 as SGHDN and CDR2 as FVKESK. CDR3 length: 13 amino acids. The chain's CDR3 is CVSRRQGAYEQYF. The DNA for the CDR3 is TGTGTCAGCAGACGACAGGGGGCCTACGAGCAGTACTTC. Using reference TRBV14 and TRBJ2-7 for the parts outside the CDR3, the full variable domain is EAGVTQFPSHSVIEKGQTVTLRCDPISGHDNLYWYRRVMGKEIKFLLHFVKESKQDESGMPNNRFLAERTGGTYSTLKVQPAELEDSGVYFCVSRRQGAYEQYFGPGTRLTVT.

Of note for this clonotype: The germline gene is not matched at one end of the junction; a read error may be the cause. J is TRBJ1-2 and V is TRBV6-6; no clear D. This CDR3 is built from 12 residues. Germline CDR1 is MNHNY and CDR2 is SVGAGI (reference sequence). The CDR3 here is CAGSDRFYGYAF. The CDR3 DNA is TGTGCCGGCAGTGACCGTTTCTATGGCTACGCCTTC.

This clonotype was seen more than once but under ten times. The chain is built from TRBV6-5 and TRBJ2-2; tentative D call: TRBD2 (7 bases). Between the trimmed V and J ends, which lost 7 bases and 4 bases, there was a span of 13 bases. The CDR3 runs to 14 residues. Germline loops: CDR1 MNHEY, CDR2 SVGAGI. CDR3 coding DNA: TGTGCCAGCAATGGGGGGGCGGGCACCGGGGAGCTGTTTTTT. The encoded protein is CASNGGAGTGELFF.